The entry below describes one T cell receptor beta chain. A multiplex PCR was run with 60 Vbeta primers and 13 Jbeta primers. Here immunoSEQ multiplex PCR was the method, and the copy in TCRdb shows in-frame clones only, minus some. The sample holds more than 100,000 clones, around 80% seen once. The sample originates from a study of cytomegalovirus exposure and HLA in healthy donors. V shed 0 bases and J shed 4 bases, with 6 bases lying between them. There are 13 residues in the CDR3. Per the germline V gene, CDR1 is LGHNA and CDR2 is YNFKEQ. The chain carries TRBV4-2 and TRBJ1-2; D is ambiguous. This clonotype originated in a woman aged 18 to 35 in good health and CMV-seropositive. Input material: PBMCs. This CDR3 is CASSQDGSYGYTF. The CDR3 DNA is TGTGCCAGCAGCCAAGACGGGAGCTATGGCTACACCTTC.